This T cell receptor (beta chain) originates from a study of cytomegalovirus exposure and HLA in healthy donors. Regarding the study as a whole: Solely CMV serostatus was available to characterize immune exposure. Looking again later, the authors saw that most CMV-associated TCR beta chains seemed HLA-restricted.

Both 60 Vbeta primers and 13 Jbeta primers went into the PCR. Sequencing used immunoSEQ multiplex PCR; TCRdb keeps in-frame clones, though not all of them. The sample has 120,000 or so clones; roughly four fifths are singletons. There are 17 residues in the CDR3. V dropped 0 bases and J dropped 3; count of bases not matched to a gene: 8. Germline V gene data show CDR1 as SGHAT and CDR2 as FQNNGV. Note on this clone: Its antigen is unknown.

These donors counted as nominally healthy when sampled, but unrecorded immune exposures were likely. The material sequenced was PBMCs. This clonotype was obtained from a woman aged 40 to 55 in good health and CMV-seropositive. This rearrangement joins TRBV11-2 to TRBJ2-1; 7 bases line up with TRBD2. CDR3 sequence (DNA): TGTGCCAGCAGCTTAGATTTCGCGGGAGTCGGCTACAATGAGCAGTTCTTC. Translation gives CASSLDFAGVGYNEQFF.